This passage covers 27 T cell receptor beta chains from one sample sequenced in a study of read filtering for tumor transcriptome and immune sequencing. Molecular barcoded adaptors covering alpha/delta and beta/gamma chains were used on roughly 370 ng RNA. TCRdb re-analysed the reads in MiXCR, keeping a single row per CDR3 protein. The sample carries approximately 90,000 distinct CDR3 sequences, over 9% recorded once. Sequenced material: a population of CD138-negative cells sorted from bone marrow. These receptors all come from a donor at least 40 years old with multiple myeloma.

In this sample, this clonotype turned up many times. V and J are TRBV28 and TRBJ2-7; 8 nucleotides agree with TRBD1. CDR3 length equals 15 residues. Germline lookup yields CDR1 MDHEN and CDR2 SYDVKM. The V segment lost 6 bases and the J segment 0 bases; nucleotides outside the gene matches: 7. The CDR3 loop reads CASSNRDRHSYEQYF. The CDR3 coding sequence is TGTGCCAGCAGCAACCGGGACAGGCACTCCTACGAGCAGTACTTC.

This clonotype was counted many times. The chain is built from TRBV5-1 and TRBJ1-5, with D perhaps TRBD1 (5 bases). Germline-derived CDR1 and CDR2 are SGHRS and YFSETQ. The CDR3 covers 14 residues. V was clipped by 0 bases and J by 6 bases, with 10 bases between them. The CDR3 region is CASSLGDRAQPQHF. In DNA, the CDR3 is TGCGCCAGCAGCTTGGGCGACAGAGCTCAGCCCCAGCATTTT.

The chain uses TRBV24-1 and TRBJ1-5; a weak D match, TRBD1 (5 bases). The V gene lost 5 bases and the J gene lost 7 bases, with 14 bases spanning the gap. This CDR3 region has 14 residues. Germline CDR1 KGHDR, CDR2 SFDVKD. CDR3 coding DNA: TGTGCCACCAGTGGAGGTCAGGGCAGCCAGCCCCAGCATTTT. The encoded protein is CATSGGQGSQPQHF.

This clonotype was seen a handful of times. The chain is built from TRBV3-1 and TRBJ1-1; D is unclear. The CDR3 has 14 amino acids. The germline V gene encodes CDR1 LGHDT and CDR2 YNNKEL (reference sequence). V lost 3 bases to trimming and J lost 10 bases, with 18 bases between them. The CDR3 here is CASSHGIGKRRAFF. The CDR3 DNA is TGTGCCAGCAGCCACGGGATAGGGAAGAGGAGAGCTTTCTTT.

This clonotype was seen many times. The genes are TRBV5-1 and TRBJ2-1, with TRBD2 matching over 10 bases. The germline V gene encodes CDR1 SGHRS and CDR2 YFSETQ. This CDR3 region has 16 residues. With 0 bases clipped from V and 5 bases from J, the junction kept 5 bases outside the gene matches. CDR3 loop: CASSLAWTSGNNEQFF. For the CDR3, the DNA is TGCGCCAGCAGCTTGGCTTGGACTAGCGGCAACAATGAGCAGTTCTTC.

The rearrangement links TRBV11-2 to TRBJ2-4; the D gene is possibly TRBD1 (6 bases). Germline-derived CDR1 and CDR2 are SGHAT and FQNNGV. Trimming pared 5 bases from V and 9 bases from J, leaving 14 bases between. CDR3 length: 13 amino acids. The CDR3 nucleotides read TGTGCCAGCAGCCAACCGGGACAAGGCATTCAGTACTTC. Translated: CASSQPGQGIQYF.

Ten or more counts support this clonotype. The genes are TRBV19 and TRBJ2-7; 7 bases are shared with TRBD2. After removal of 4 bases from V and 5 bases from J, the junction contained 8 bases not matched to a gene. Per the germline V gene, CDR1 is LNHDA and CDR2 is SQIVND (reference sequence). This CDR3 has 14 residues. The CDR3: CASSKAGVPNEQYF. CDR3 sequence (DNA): TGTGCCAGTAGTAAGGCGGGAGTTCCTAACGAGCAGTACTTC.

The table lists this clonotype with many counts. The chain recombines TRBV29-1 with TRBJ2-5; 10 bases are shared with TRBD2. This CDR3 is built from 14 residues. V dropped 3 bases and J dropped 5; count of bases not matched to a gene: 6. The germline V gene encodes CDR1 SQVTM and CDR2 ANQGSEA. The CDR3 region is CSVDRAGGYETQYF. CDR3 nucleotides: TGCAGCGTTGATCGAGCGGGAGGGTACGAGACCCAGTACTTC.

This clonotype has at least ten counts. This sequence joins TRBV6-5 and TRBJ2-7, with D possibly being TRBD2 (5 bases). CDR3 size: 13 residues. V lost 1 base, J lost 6 bases, and 10 bases lay in between. Germline V gene data show CDR1 as MNHEY and CDR2 as SVGAGI. The chain's CDR3 is CASSYWGEGEQYF. The CDR3 DNA sequence: TGTGCCAGCAGTTACTGGGGAGAGGGCGAGCAGTACTTC.

The chain is built from TRBV7-3 and TRBJ2-1; 9 bases are a match to TRBD2. This CDR3 has 16 residues. J gave up 9 bases and V 0 bases, and 9 bases lay outside the gene matches. The germline gives CDR1 SGHTA, CDR2 FQGTGA. The CDR3 spells CASSLTARGAGGEQFF. In DNA, the CDR3 is TGTGCCAGCAGCTTAACGGCTCGGGGAGCGGGAGGTGAGCAGTTCTTC.

The table lists this clonotype with many counts. The chain recombines TRBV18 with TRBJ2-1; no reliable D call. V lost 2 bases, J lost 9 bases, and 8 bases lay in between. Germline assignment: CDR1 KGHSH and CDR2 LQKENI. The CDR3 spans 12 residues. The CDR3 DNA sequence: TGTGCCAGCTCACCAAGGCAGACTGAGCAGTTCTTC. Translation: CASSPRQTEQFF.

As concerns this clonotype: A read error is possible here, since a much larger clone lies one base away. The chain has TRBV29-1 and TRBJ1-2; the D gene is possibly TRBD1 (5 bases). The CDR3 spans 13 residues. CDR1 and CDR2 (germline): SQVTM, ANQGSEA. The CDR3 nucleotides are TGCAGCGTTGTAGGGGAGTTTAACTATGGCTACGCCTTC. It encodes CSVVGEFNYGYAF.

This clonotype was counted only a few times. The gene calls are TRBV5-4 and TRBJ1-5, with 8 bases identical to TRBD1. Losses at the gene ends were 5 bases for V and 6 bases for J; bases not matched to a gene: 4. Germline V gene sequence: CDR1 SGHNT, CDR2 YYREEE (reference sequence). CDR3 length: 13 residues. CDR3 protein: CASSQQGVQPQHF. The CDR3 region has the DNA TGTGCCAGCAGTCAACAGGGGGTTCAGCCCCAGCATTTT. Looking up the rest from reference TRBV5-4 and TRBJ1-5 gives the full variable domain: ETGVTQSPTHLIKTRGQQVTLRCSSQSGHNTVSWYQQALGQGPQFIFQYYREEENGRGNFPPRFSGLQFPNYSSELNVNALELDDSALYLCASSQQGVQPQHFGDGTRLSIL.

This clonotype was seen ten or more times. The chain is built from TRBV6-2 or TRBV6-3 and TRBJ1-5; possible D gene TRBD1, 5 bases. Germline CDR1 MNHEY, CDR2 SVGEGT. The germline V and J ends were trimmed by 2 bases and 3 bases, with 8 bases remaining between them. This CDR3 contains 14 residues. The CDR3 nucleotides are TGTGCCAGCAGTTACGGGGGACTCAATCAGCCCCAGCATTTT. Encoded protein: CASSYGGLNQPQHF.

This clonotype was recorded a few times. One base away lies a much larger clone, so this may be a sequencing read error. The gene calls are TRBV20-1 and TRBJ1-5; TRBD1 matches at 11 bases. The CDR3 totals 15 residues. In germline, CDR1 is DFQATT, CDR2 SNEGSKA (reference sequence). The ends lost 3 bases at V and 9 bases at J; junction bases unmatched: 10. The CDR3 protein is CSASYGTGGTRPQHF. CDR3 in DNA: TGCAGTGCTAGTTATGGGACAGGGGGTACTCGGCCCCAGCATTTT.

For this clonotype: This clone may be a read error of a much larger clone one base away. This chain connects TRBV2 to TRBJ1-2; D remains ambiguous. From germline, CDR1 is SNHLY and CDR2 FYNNEI. V gave up 8 bases and J gave up 4 bases, with 17 bases separating them. CDR3 length: 14 residues. CDR3: CASELDSWGYGYTF. In DNA form, the CDR3 reads TGTGCCAGCGAGTTGGACTCGTGGGGCTATGGCTACACCTTC.

This clonotype was counted at least ten times. CDR3: CSVELGGGAWKNEQFF. CDR3 nucleotides: TGCAGCGTTGAGTTGGGGGGAGGGGCGTGGAAAAATGAGCAGTTCTTC. The chain carries TRBV29-1 and TRBJ2-1, with 7 bases lining up with TRBD2. Germline V gene sequence: CDR1 SQVTM, CDR2 ANQGSEA. V shed 3 bases and J 7 bases; nucleotides not matched to a gene: 15. The CDR3 spans 16 residues.

This clonotype was counted ten times or more. The chain has TRBV14 and TRBJ2-1; 7 positions agree with TRBD1. The CDR3 totals 17 residues. The germline V gene has CDR1 SGHDN and CDR2 FVKESK. The V and J ends lost 0 bases and 6 bases, in that order; junction bases with no gene match: 11. CDR3: CASSQEAETGWINEQFF. CDR3 sequence (DNA): TGTGCCAGCAGCCAAGAAGCGGAGACAGGGTGGATCAATGAGCAGTTCTTC. The full variable domain, its missing parts supplied by reference TRBV14 and TRBJ2-1, is EAGVTQFPSHSVIEKGQTVTLRCDPISGHDNLYWYRRVMGKEIKFLLHFVKESKQDESGMPNNRFLAERTGGTYSTLKVQPAELEDSGVYFCASSQEAETGWINEQFFGPGTRLTVL.

Notes on this clonotype: A much larger clone lies a single base off, so this may be a read error. The chain joins TRBV19 to TRBJ2-2, with D hard to call. Germline V gene lookup returns CDR1 LNHDA and CDR2 SQIVND (reference sequence). The CDR3 covers 14 residues. The V and J ends lost 5 bases and 2 bases respectively, with 9 bases between them. The CDR3 sequence: CASSSSKNTGELFF. The CDR3 DNA sequence: TGTGCCAGTAGTTCCTCCAAAAACACCGGGGAGCTGTTTTTT.

Ten or more counts support this clonotype. The chain uses TRBV6-6 and TRBJ2-3; D might be TRBD1 (5 bases). The CDR3 covers 13 residues. In germline, CDR1 is MNHNY, CDR2 SVGAGI (reference sequence). Trimming removed 8 bases at V and 4 bases at J, with 13 bases between. Here the CDR3 reads CASGPRQSDTQYF. The CDR3 DNA follows: TGTGCCAGCGGACCTAGACAGTCAGATACGCAGTATTTT.

This clonotype is deemed medium-sized. This rearrangement joins TRBV29-1 to TRBJ2-1; the D gene is possibly TRBD1 (6 bases). The germline CDR1 and CDR2 sequences are SQVTM and ANQGSEA. Trimming stripped 6 bases from V and 4 bases from J, with 10 bases between. The CDR3 loop spans 12 amino acids. The CDR3 DNA reads as TGCAGCGTGGAGACAGGTTACAATGAGCAGTTCTTC. It specifies CSVETGYNEQFF.

This clonotype was observed many times. The chain is built from TRBV5-1 and TRBJ2-6; D unresolved. V lost 8 bases, J lost 0 bases, and 9 bases lay in between. This CDR3 region has 14 residues. The germline V gene encodes CDR1 SGHRS and CDR2 YFSETQ. CDR3 amino acids: CASTDLSGANVLTF. The CDR3 region has the DNA TGCGCCAGTACTGATCTCTCTGGGGCCAACGTCCTGACTTTC.

This clonotype was found many times. V gene TRBV5-1 combines with J gene TRBJ2-1, with D possibly TRBD2 on 5 matching bases. The germline V and J ends were trimmed by 2 bases and 0 bases, with 9 bases remaining between them. Germline CDR1 reads SGHRS; CDR2 reads YFSETQ. This CDR3 is built from 15 residues. CDR3 DNA: TGCGCCAGCAGCTTTTCCACTAGCTCCTACAATGAGCAGTTCTTC. This sequence encodes CASSFSTSSYNEQFF. Filled out from reference TRBV5-1 and TRBJ2-1, the complete variable domain reads KAGVTQTPRYLIKTRGQQVTLSCSPISGHRSVSWYQQTPGQGLQFLFEYFSETQRNKGNFPGRFSGRQFSNSRSEMNVSTLELGDSALYLCASSFSTSSYNEQFFGPGTRLTVL.

This clonotype was detected many times. The chain employs TRBV10-3 and TRBJ1-1; D perhaps matches TRBD1 (5 bases). The CDR3 sequence is 14 residues long. With 9 bases removed from V and 0 bases from J, the gap between germline ends came to 14 bases. Germline CDR1 is ENHRY and CDR2 is SYGVKD. The CDR3 region has the DNA TGTGCCATAACCCCGGACAAGGTGAACACTGAAGCTTTCTTT. Amino acid sequence: CAITPDKVNTEAFF.

This clonotype was seen only a few times. A much larger clone differs by one base, so this may be a read error. The chain combines TRBV2 with TRBJ2-3, with TRBD2 matching 9 bases. The germline V gene encodes CDR1 SNHLY and CDR2 FYNNEI. This CDR3 comprises 14 residues. CDR3 bases: TGTGCCAGTGTCTGGCGGGAGGGAACAGATACGCCGTATTTT. Protein: CASVWREGTDTPYF.

The rearrangement links TRBV2 to TRBJ1-3; weak D call: TRBD1 (6 bases). This CDR3 region has 16 residues. From germline, CDR1 is SNHLY and CDR2 FYNNEI. V gave up 6 bases and J gave up 0 bases, with 15 bases separating them. The CDR3 DNA sequence: TGTGCCAGCAGCGCTACAGGGTCGGGCTCTGGAAACACCATATATTTT. Protein product: CASSATGSGSGNTIYF. Full variable domain (remainder filled in from reference TRBV2 and TRBJ1-3): EPEVTQTPSHQVTQMGQEVILRCVPISNHLYFYWYRQILGQKVEFLVSFYNNEISEKSEIFDDQFSVERPDGSNFTLKIRSTKLEDSAMYFCASSATGSGSGNTIYFGEGSWLTVV.

The chain carries TRBV20-1 and TRBJ2-5, with 15 bases that match TRBD2. CDR3 length: 16 amino acids. Looked up from germline, CDR1 is DFQATT and CDR2 is SNEGSKA (reference sequence). V was pared by 2 bases and J by 1 base, with 2 bases of the junction left unmatched. The DNA of the CDR3 is TGCAGTGCTAGAATGGGACTAGCGGGAGGCCAAGAGACCCAGTACTTC. This gives the protein CSARMGLAGGQETQYF.